This T cell receptor beta chain was captured by sequencing in a study of T-cell reconstitution after alpha-beta-depleted transplantation in children. This clonotype turned up a few times. The target antigen is unknown. The CDR3 is made up of 16 amino acids. V was clipped by 2 bases and J by 2 bases; unmatched bases: 9. Germline lookup yields CDR1 DFQATT and CDR2 SNEGSKA (reference sequence). Study-wide results and caveats: Reportedly, only several hundred clones from non-depleted graft cells drove alpha-beta T-cell counts at about two months.

Preparing the TCRbeta library involved the use of unique molecular identifiers. TCRdb re-called the PCR reads with MiXCR, one entry per CDR3 protein. The data hold about a million distinct CDR3 sequences, with about 29% observed a single time. The rearrangement joins TRBV20-1 to TRBJ2-3; 8 bases match TRBD2. This material consisted of PBMCs, mostly from graft donor cells, taken 360 days after TCRalphabeta/CD19-depleted stem cell transplant. The TCR originated in a boy younger than two who had a stem cell transplant for SCID, so the T cells may come from the graft donor. The CDR3 nucleotides are TGCAGTGCTAGAAGCCCCGGGGGGGTAGTCACAGATACGCAGTATTTT. It yields the protein CSARSPGGVVTDTQYF.